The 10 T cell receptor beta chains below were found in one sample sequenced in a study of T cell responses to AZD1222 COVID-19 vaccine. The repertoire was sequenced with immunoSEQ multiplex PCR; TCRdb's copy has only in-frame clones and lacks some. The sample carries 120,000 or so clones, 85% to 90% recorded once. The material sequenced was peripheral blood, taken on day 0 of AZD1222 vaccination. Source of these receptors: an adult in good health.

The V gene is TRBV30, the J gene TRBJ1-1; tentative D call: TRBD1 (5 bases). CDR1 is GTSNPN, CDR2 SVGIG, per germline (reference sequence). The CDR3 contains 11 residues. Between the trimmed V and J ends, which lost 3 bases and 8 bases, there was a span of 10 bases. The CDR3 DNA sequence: TGTGCCTGGAGCCGACAGAGCGAAGCTTTCTTT. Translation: CAWSRQSEAFF.

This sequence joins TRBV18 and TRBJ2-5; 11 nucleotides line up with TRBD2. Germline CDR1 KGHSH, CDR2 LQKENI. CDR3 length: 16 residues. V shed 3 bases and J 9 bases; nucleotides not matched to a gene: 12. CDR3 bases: TGTGCCAGCTCACCTGGAGCTAGCGGGAGGTCCGGGGCCCAGTACTTC. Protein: CASSPGASGRSGAQYF.

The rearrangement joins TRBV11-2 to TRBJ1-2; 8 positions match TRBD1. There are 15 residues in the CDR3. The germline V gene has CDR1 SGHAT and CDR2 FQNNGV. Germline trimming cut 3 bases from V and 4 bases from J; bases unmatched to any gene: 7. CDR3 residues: CASSFRQGTFYGYTF. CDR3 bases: TGTGCCAGCAGCTTCAGACAGGGGACTTTCTATGGCTACACCTTC.

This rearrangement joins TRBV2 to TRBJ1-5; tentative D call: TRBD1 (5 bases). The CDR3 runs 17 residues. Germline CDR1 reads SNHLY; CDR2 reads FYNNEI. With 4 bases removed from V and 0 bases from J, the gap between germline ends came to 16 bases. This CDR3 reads CASSGRGGRLSNQPQHF. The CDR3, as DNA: TGTGCCAGCAGTGGTAGGGGTGGGAGACTTAGCAATCAGCCCCAGCATTTT.

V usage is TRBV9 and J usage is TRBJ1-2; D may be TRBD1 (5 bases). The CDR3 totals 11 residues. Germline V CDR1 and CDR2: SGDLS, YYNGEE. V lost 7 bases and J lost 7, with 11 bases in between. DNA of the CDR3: TGTGCCAGCCTCGGGACGTTTGGCTACACCTTC. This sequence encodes CASLGTFGYTF.

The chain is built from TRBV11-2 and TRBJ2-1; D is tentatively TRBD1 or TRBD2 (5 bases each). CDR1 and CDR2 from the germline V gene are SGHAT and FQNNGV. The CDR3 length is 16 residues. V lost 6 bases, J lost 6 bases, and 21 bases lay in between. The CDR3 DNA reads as TGTGCCAGCAGGCGACTAACAGGCAAAAGGTTCAATGAGCAGTTCTTC. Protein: CASRRLTGKRFNEQFF.

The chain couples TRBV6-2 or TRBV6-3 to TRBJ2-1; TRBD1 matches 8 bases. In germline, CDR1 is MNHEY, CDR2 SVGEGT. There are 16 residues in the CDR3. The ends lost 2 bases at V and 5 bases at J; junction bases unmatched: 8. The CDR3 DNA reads TGTGCCAGCAGTTACACTCGGGACAGGCTAAACAATGAGCAGTTCTTC. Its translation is CASSYTRDRLNNEQFF.

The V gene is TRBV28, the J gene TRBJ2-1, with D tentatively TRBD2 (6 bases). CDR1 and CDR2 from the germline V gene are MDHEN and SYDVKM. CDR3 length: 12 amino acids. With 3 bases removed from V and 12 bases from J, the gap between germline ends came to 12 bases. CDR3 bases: TGTGCCAGCAGTTTGCGGCCAGCGGGGCAGTTCTTC. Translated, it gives CASSLRPAGQFF. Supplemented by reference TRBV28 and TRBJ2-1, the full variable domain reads DVKVTQSSRYLVKRTGEKVFLECVQDMDHENMFWYRQDPGLGLRLIYFSYDVKMKEKGDIPEGYSVSREKKERFSLILESASTNQTSMYLCASSLRPAGQFFGPGTRLTVL.

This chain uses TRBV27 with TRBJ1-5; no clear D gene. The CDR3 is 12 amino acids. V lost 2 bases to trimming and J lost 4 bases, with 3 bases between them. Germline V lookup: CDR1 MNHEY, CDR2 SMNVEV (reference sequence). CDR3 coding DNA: TGTGCCAGCAGTTTACCTAATCAGCCCCAGCATTTT. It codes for CASSLPNQPQHF.

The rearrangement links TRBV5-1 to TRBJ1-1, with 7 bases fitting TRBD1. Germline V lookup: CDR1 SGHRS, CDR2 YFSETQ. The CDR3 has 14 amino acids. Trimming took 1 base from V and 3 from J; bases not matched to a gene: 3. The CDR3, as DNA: TGCGCCAGCAGCTTGACAGGGGTCTACACTGAAGCTTTCTTT. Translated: CASSLTGVYTEAFF.